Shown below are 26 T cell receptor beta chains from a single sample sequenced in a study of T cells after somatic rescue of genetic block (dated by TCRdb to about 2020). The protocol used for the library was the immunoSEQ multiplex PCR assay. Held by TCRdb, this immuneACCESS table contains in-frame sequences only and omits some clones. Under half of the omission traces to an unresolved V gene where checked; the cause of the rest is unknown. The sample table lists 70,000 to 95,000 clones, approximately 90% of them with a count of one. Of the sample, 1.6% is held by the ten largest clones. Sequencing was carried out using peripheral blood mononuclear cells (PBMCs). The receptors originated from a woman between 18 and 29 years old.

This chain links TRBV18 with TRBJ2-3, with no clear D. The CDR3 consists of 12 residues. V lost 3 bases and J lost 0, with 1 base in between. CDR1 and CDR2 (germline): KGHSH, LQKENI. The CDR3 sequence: CASSPSTDTQYF. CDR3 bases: TGTGCCAGCTCACCTAGCACAGATACGCAGTATTTT.

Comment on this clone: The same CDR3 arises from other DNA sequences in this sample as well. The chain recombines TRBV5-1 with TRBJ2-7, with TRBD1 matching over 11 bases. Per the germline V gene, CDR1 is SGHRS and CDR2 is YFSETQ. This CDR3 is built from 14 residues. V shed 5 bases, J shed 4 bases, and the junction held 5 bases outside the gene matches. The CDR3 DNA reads TGCGCCAGCAGTCCCGGGACAGGGGGATACGAGCAGTACTTC. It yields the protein CASSPGTGGYEQYF.

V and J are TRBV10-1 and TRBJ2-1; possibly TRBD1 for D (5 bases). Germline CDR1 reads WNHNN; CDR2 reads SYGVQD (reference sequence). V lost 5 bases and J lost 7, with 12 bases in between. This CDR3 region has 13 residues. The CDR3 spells CASSTGPFNEQFF. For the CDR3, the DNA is TGCGCCAGCAGTACAGGACCATTTAATGAGCAGTTCTTC.

CDR3 nucleotides: TGTGCCAGCAGTACGGGACGGGGGGCCCTCTATGGCTACACCTTC. It translates to CASSTGRGALYGYTF. V gene TRBV27 combines with J gene TRBJ1-2; tentatively, D is TRBD1 (6 bases). The CDR3 sequence is 15 residues long. The germline CDR1 and CDR2 sequences are MNHEY and SMNVEV (reference sequence). The ends were cut back, 5 bases at V and 4 bases at J, with 17 bases in the middle.

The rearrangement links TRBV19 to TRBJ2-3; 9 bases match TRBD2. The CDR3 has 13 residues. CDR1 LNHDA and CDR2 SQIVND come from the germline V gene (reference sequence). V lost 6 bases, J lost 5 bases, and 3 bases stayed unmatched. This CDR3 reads CASRTSGGDTQYF. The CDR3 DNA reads TGTGCCAGTAGGACTAGCGGCGGAGATACGCAGTATTTT.

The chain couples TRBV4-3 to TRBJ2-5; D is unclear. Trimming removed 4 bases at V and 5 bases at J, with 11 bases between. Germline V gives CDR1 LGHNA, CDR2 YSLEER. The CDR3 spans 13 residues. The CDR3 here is CASSPYRWETQYF. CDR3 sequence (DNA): TGCGCCAGCAGCCCTTATAGGTGGGAGACCCAGTACTTC.

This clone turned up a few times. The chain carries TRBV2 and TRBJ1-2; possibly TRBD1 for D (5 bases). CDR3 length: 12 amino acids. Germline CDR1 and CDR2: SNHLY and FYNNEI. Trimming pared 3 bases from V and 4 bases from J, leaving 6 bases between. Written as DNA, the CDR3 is TGTGCCAGCAGTGAGCAGGGCTATGGCTACACCTTC. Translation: CASSEQGYGYTF.

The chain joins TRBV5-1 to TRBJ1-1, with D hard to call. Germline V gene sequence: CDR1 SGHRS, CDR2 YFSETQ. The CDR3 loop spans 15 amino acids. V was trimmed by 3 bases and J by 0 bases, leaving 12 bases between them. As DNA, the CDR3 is TGCGCCAGCAGCTACGCGCCAAACATGAACACTGAAGCTTTCTTT. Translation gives CASSYAPNMNTEAFF.

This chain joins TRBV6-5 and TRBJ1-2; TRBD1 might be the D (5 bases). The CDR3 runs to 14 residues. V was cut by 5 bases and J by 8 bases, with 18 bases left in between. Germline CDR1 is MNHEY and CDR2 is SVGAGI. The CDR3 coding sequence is TGTGCCAGCAGTCCACTGGGACCGGCGATAGGCTACACCTTC. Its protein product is CASSPLGPAIGYTF.

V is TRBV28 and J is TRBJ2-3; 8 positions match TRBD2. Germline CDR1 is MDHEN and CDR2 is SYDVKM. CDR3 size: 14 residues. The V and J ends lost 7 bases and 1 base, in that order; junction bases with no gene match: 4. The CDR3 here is CASNGRGGTDTQYF. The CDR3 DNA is TGTGCCAGCAACGGGAGGGGTGGCACAGATACGCAGTATTTT. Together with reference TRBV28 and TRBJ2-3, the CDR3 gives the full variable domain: DVKVTQSSRYLVKRTGEKVFLECVQDMDHENMFWYRQDPGLGLRLIYFSYDVKMKEKGDIPEGYSVSREKKERFSLILESASTNQTSMYLCASNGRGGTDTQYFGPGTRLTVL.

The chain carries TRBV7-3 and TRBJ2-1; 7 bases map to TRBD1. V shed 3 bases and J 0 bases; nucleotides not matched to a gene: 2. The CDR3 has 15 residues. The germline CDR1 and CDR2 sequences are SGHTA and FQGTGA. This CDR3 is CASSFAGGSYNEQFF. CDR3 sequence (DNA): TGTGCCAGCAGCTTCGCAGGGGGCTCCTACAATGAGCAGTTCTTC.

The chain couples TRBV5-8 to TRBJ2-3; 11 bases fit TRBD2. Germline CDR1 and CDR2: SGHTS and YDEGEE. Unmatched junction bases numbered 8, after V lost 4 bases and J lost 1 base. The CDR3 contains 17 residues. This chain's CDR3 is CASSPTLTSGGTDTQYF. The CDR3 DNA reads TGTGCCAGCAGCCCGACGTTGACTAGCGGGGGCACAGATACGCAGTATTTT.

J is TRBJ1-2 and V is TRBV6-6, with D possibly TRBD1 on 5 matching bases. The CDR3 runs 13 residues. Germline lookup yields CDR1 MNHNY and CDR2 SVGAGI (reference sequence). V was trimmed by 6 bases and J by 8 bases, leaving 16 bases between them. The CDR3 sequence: CASSPGGVGGYTF. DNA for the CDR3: TGTGCCAGCAGCCCCGGGGGAGTAGGGGGCTACACCTTC.

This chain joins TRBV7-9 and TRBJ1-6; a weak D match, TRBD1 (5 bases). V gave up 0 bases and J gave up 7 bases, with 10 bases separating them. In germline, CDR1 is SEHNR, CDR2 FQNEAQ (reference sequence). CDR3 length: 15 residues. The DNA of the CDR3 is TGTGCCAGCAGCTTAGCAGGGGAACGGAATTCACCCCTCCACTTT. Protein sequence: CASSLAGERNSPLHF.

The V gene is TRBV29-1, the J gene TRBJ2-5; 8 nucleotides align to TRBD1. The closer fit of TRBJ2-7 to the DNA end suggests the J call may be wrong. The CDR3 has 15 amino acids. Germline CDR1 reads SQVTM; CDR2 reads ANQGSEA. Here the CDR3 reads CSVVGTGTGSYEQYF. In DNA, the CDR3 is TGCAGCGTTGTGGGGACCGGGACAGGTTCCTACGAGCAGTACTTC.

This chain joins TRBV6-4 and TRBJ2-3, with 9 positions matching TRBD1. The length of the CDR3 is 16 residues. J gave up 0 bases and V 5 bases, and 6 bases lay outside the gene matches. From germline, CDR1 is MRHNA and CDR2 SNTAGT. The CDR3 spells CASSLQGAASTDTQYF. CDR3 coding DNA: TGTGCCAGCAGTTTACAGGGGGCCGCTAGCACAGATACGCAGTATTTT.

The CDR3 loop reads CASSPDSRSGNTIYF. The CDR3 DNA reads as TGCGCCAGCAGCCCAGACAGCCGCTCTGGAAACACCATATATTTT. The chain carries TRBV4-1 and TRBJ1-3, with D perhaps TRBD1 (5 bases). Trimming cost V 4 bases and J 0 bases, with 10 bases left between them. Germline V gives CDR1 MGHRA, CDR2 YSYEKL. There are 15 residues in the CDR3.

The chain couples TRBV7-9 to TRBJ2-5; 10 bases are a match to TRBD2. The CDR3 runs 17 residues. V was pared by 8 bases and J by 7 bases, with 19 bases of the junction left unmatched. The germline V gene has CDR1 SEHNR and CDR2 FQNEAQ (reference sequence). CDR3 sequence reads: CASWGLAPGYYEGTQYF. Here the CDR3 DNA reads TGTGCCAGCTGGGGACTAGCGCCGGGGTACTATGAGGGGACCCAGTACTTC.

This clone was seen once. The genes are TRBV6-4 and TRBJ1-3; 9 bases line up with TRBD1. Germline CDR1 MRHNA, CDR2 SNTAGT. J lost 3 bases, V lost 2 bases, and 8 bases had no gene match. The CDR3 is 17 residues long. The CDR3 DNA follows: TGTGCCAGCAGTGACATTAGGGACAGGGTGAATGGAAACACCATATATTTT. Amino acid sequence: CASSDIRDRVNGNTIYF.

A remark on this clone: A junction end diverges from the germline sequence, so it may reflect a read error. Here the CDR3 reads CASSTIGDQSQGTQYF. In nucleotides, the CDR3 is TGTGCCAGCAGTACCATCGGGGACCAAAGCCAAGGGACCCAGTACTTC. The chain combines TRBV28 with TRBJ2-5; D could derive from TRBD1 or TRBD2 (5 bases each). The CDR3 contains 16 residues. CDR1 and CDR2 from the germline V gene are MDHEN and SYDVKM.

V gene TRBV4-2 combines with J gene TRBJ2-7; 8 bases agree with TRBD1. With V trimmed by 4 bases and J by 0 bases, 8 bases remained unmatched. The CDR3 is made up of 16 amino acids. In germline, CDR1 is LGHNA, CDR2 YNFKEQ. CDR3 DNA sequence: TGTGCCAGCAGCCCCCTGGAGGGACAGGACTCCTACGAGCAGTACTTC. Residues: CASSPLEGQDSYEQYF.

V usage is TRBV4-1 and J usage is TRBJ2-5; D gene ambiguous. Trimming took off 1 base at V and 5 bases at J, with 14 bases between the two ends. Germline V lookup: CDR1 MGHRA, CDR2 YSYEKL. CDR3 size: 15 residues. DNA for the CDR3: TGCGCCAGCAGCCAAGTTGAATCATCGCGGGAGACCCAGTACTTC. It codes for CASSQVESSRETQYF.

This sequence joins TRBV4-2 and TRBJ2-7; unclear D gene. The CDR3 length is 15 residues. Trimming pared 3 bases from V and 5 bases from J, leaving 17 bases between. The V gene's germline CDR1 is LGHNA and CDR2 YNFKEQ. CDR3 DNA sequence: TGTGCCAGCAGCCAGGCTCGTGGCTTCCCCCACGAGCAGTACTTC. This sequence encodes CASSQARGFPHEQYF.

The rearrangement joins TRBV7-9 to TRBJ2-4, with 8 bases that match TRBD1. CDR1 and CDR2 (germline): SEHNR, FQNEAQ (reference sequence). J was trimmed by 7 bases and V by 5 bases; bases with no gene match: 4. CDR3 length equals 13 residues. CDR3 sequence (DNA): TGTGCCAGCAGCACAGGGGGACGGAACATTCAGTACTTC. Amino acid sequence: CASSTGGRNIQYF.

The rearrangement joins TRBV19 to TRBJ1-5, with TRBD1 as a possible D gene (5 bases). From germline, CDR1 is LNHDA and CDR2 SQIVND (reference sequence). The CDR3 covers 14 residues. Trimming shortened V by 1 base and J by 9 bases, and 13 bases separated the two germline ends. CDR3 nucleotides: TGTGCCAGTAGTATAGGACAGAACTTACGGCCCCAGCATTTT. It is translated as CASSIGQNLRPQHF.

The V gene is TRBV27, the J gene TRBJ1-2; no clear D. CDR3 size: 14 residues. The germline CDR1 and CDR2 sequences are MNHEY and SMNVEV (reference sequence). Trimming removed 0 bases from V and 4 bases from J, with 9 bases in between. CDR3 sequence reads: CASSLSGVSYGYTF. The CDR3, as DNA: TGTGCCAGCAGTTTATCAGGAGTATCCTATGGCTACACCTTC.